The entry that follows covers one TCR beta chain sequence. Its antigen is unidentified. The PCR made use of 60 Vbeta and 13 Jbeta primers. Assay used: immunoSEQ multiplex PCR; TCRdb lists only in-frame clones, some missing. Of about 120,000 clones in the sample, 79% were seen once. This sample was taken from a study of cytomegalovirus exposure and HLA in healthy donors. The overall study: Among the 400 or so donors who were genotyped, over 70% fell in the genetic ancestry cluster that is associated with self-reported Caucasian donors. Study-level points and caveats: Under in vitro conditions, a few CMV-associated chains were confirmed as specific for CMV antigens. Being productive about 90% or about 30% of the time was typical of most TCR beta V segments in an earlier analysis.

The receptor was derived from a man aged 18 to 30 in good health and CMV-seronegative. Sequencing was done on a sample of PBMCs.

The CDR3 DNA is TGTGCCAGCAGCGTAAAGACAGGGGTCTCCTACAATGAGCAGTTCTTC. This translates into CASSVKTGVSYNEQFF. V gene TRBV9 combines with J gene TRBJ2-1, with 8 bases that match TRBD1. The CDR3 covers 16 residues. The V gene end was trimmed by 1 base and the J gene end by 0 bases; junction bases not matched to a gene: 3. Germline CDR1 SGDLS, CDR2 YYNGEE.